The 20 T cell receptor beta chains below were found in one sample sequenced in a study of shared clonotypes between healthy human individuals. Here immunoSEQ multiplex PCR was the method, and the copy in TCRdb shows in-frame clones only, minus some. Here the sample spans about 2.4 million clones, roughly 93% being singletons. The sample comprised naive CD4+ T cells from PBMCs. The subset: CD45RA+ positively selected. Receptors were obtained from a man in his late teens or twenties in good health. Some clones in this sample may be carry-over from other donors' samples.

V is TRBV28 and J is TRBJ2-3; D uncertain. The V and J ends lost 2 bases and 4 bases respectively, with 4 bases between them. The V gene's germline CDR1 is MDHEN and CDR2 SYDVKM. There are 12 residues in the CDR3. CDR3 sequence reads: CASSLNPDTQYF. CDR3 DNA: TGTGCCAGCAGTTTAAACCCAGATACGCAGTATTTT.

V is TRBV27 and J is TRBJ2-5; D remains ambiguous. Deletions cut 3 bases from V and 5 bases from J, with 10 bases between. This CDR3 is built from 13 residues. Germline loops: CDR1 MNHEY, CDR2 SMNVEV (reference sequence). CDR3 sequence (DNA): TGTGCCAGCAGTTTGCGCCGGCTCGAGACCCAGTACTTC. This codes for CASSLRRLETQYF.

Regarding this clone: Other DNA sequences in this sample translate to the same CDR3. The CDR3 spells CASSPGTVNYGYTF. As DNA, the CDR3 is TGTGCCAGCAGCCCGGGAACCGTTAACTATGGCTACACCTTC. The chain carries TRBV28 and TRBJ1-2; the D is unclear. V was shortened by 6 bases and J by 1 base, with 12 bases between the two germline ends. There are 14 residues in the CDR3. Germline lookup yields CDR1 MDHEN and CDR2 SYDVKM.

This chain connects TRBV7-9 to TRBJ2-2; 7 bases match TRBD2. Germline lookup yields CDR1 SEHNR and CDR2 FQNEAQ (reference sequence). This CDR3 is 14 amino acids long. The V gene end was trimmed by 5 bases and the J gene end by 8 bases; junction bases not matched to a gene: 8. This CDR3 is CASSQGGGRGELFF. The DNA for the CDR3 is TGTGCCAGCAGCCAGGGCGGGGGACGTGGGGAGCTGTTTTTT.

The genes are TRBV5-4 and TRBJ2-3; D not resolved. The V end was cut by 0 bases, the J end by 0 bases, with 8 bases between. Germline assignment: CDR1 SGHNT and CDR2 YYREEE (reference sequence). CDR3 length: 15 amino acids. The CDR3 coding sequence is TGTGCCAGCAGCTTGGAGAGCAGCAGCACAGATACGCAGTATTTT. Its translation: CASSLESSSTDTQYF.

The V call is TRBV6-4, the J call TRBJ2-3, with TRBD2 identical over 8 bases. The CDR3 runs to 16 residues. Germline loops: CDR1 MRHNA, CDR2 SNTAGT. Germline trimming cut 2 bases from V and 0 bases from J; bases unmatched to any gene: 4. In DNA, the CDR3 is TGTGCCAGCAGTGACCGGGCGGGAGGCAGCACAGATACGCAGTATTTT. It yields the protein CASSDRAGGSTDTQYF.

The chain links TRBV7-3 to TRBJ2-6, with 10 bases aligning to TRBD1. Trimming cost V 0 bases and J 4 bases; bases outside gene matches: 3. Germline loops: CDR1 SGHTA, CDR2 FQGTGA. This CDR3 has 17 amino acids. The CDR3 protein is CASSLTGTGAGANVLTF. The CDR3 bases are TGTGCCAGCAGCTTAACAGGGACAGGGGCCGGGGCCAACGTCCTGACTTTC. The full variable domain, in which reference TRBV7-3 and TRBJ2-6 provide the parts outside the CDR3, is GAGVSQTPSNKVTEKGKYVELRCDPISGHTALYWYRQSLGQGPEFLIYFQGTGAADDSGLPNDRFFAVRPEGSVSTLKIQRTERGDSAVYLCASSLTGTGAGANVLTFGAGSRLTVL.

V is TRBV28 and J is TRBJ2-7; no clear D. Germline CDR1 MDHEN, CDR2 SYDVKM. Trimming took 8 bases from V and 4 from J, leaving 15 bases between them. The CDR3 is 13 amino acids. The CDR3 region is CASATPQPYEQYF. The CDR3 DNA reads as TGTGCCAGCGCTACACCCCAACCTTACGAGCAGTACTTC. Full variable domain (outside the CDR3, taken from reference TRBV28 and TRBJ2-7): DVKVTQSSRYLVKRTGEKVFLECVQDMDHENMFWYRQDPGLGLRLIYFSYDVKMKEKGDIPEGYSVSREKKERFSLILESASTNQTSMYLCASATPQPYEQYFGPGTRLTVT.

On this clone itself: The same CDR3 is also encoded by other DNA sequences in this sample. This sequence joins TRBV5-1 and TRBJ2-7, with D unresolved. This CDR3 is built from 14 residues. Trimming removed 4 bases at V and 1 base at J, with 12 bases between. Germline V gene lookup returns CDR1 SGHRS and CDR2 YFSETQ. The CDR3 protein is CASSPTPPSYEQYF. The CDR3 DNA is TGCGCCAGCAGCCCCACTCCGCCATCCTACGAGCAGTACTTC.

The chain is built from TRBV14 and TRBJ2-5; D unresolved. CDR3 size: 14 residues. The ends were cut back, 1 base at V and 4 bases at J, with 10 bases in the middle. CDR1 and CDR2 (germline): SGHDN, FVKESK. The DNA of the CDR3 is TGTGCCAGCAGCCAAGCGCGGCTGCGAGAGACCCAGTACTTC. It yields the protein CASSQARLRETQYF.

J is TRBJ1-4 and V is TRBV5-1, with 10 positions matching TRBD1. This CDR3 spans 15 amino acids. Germline trimming cut 6 bases from V and 7 bases from J; bases unmatched to any gene: 9. The V gene's germline CDR1 is SGHRS and CDR2 YFSETQ. CDR3 bases: TGCGCCAGCACCAAGGACAGGGGGGTTCGTGAAAAACTGTTTTTT. This gives the protein CASTKDRGVREKLFF.

The gene calls are TRBV9 and TRBJ2-5, with D tentatively TRBD2 (5 bases). Trimming removed 3 bases from V and 1 base from J, with 19 bases in between. Per germline, CDR1 SGDLS and CDR2 YYNGEE. The CDR3 has 17 residues. CDR3 DNA: TGTGCCAGCAGCGGTCTCGGCGGAGGTAATATCCAAGAGACCCAGTACTTC. Its translation is CASSGLGGGNIQETQYF.

V gene TRBV28 combines with J gene TRBJ2-4; the match to TRBD2 covers 7 bases. Germline CDR1 reads MDHEN; CDR2 reads SYDVKM. Trimming at V came to 7 bases and at J to 8 bases, leaving 20 bases not matched to a gene. The CDR3 length is 17 residues. CDR3 loop: CASTLKGSGSLRYIQYF. Here the CDR3 DNA reads TGTGCCAGCACCTTAAAGGGTAGCGGGTCCCTAAGGTACATTCAGTACTTC. The complete variable domain, with remaining parts taken from reference TRBV28 and TRBJ2-4, reads DVKVTQSSRYLVKRTGEKVFLECVQDMDHENMFWYRQDPGLGLRLIYFSYDVKMKEKGDIPEGYSVSREKKERFSLILESASTNQTSMYLCASTLKGSGSLRYIQYFGAGTRLSVL.

The chain is built from TRBV7-9 and TRBJ2-3; D is undetermined. V was clipped by 1 base and J by 6 bases, with 11 bases between them. Germline V lookup: CDR1 SEHNR, CDR2 FQNEAQ (reference sequence). CDR3 length: 14 residues. CDR3: CASSLGTWGDTQYF. DNA for the CDR3: TGTGCCAGCAGCTTAGGGACCTGGGGTGATACGCAGTATTTT.

The chain combines TRBV6-1 with TRBJ2-7; D is ambiguous. Trimming cost V 7 bases and J 0 bases, with 13 bases left between them. Germline V gene sequence: CDR1 MNHNS, CDR2 SASEGT. The CDR3 runs 14 residues. The DNA for the CDR3 is TGTGCCAGCACCCAAGCCCTTACCTCCTACGAGCAGTACTTC. It encodes CASTQALTSYEQYF.

The CDR3 sequence is CASSFRVVTGGRDYEQYF. The CDR3 DNA is TGTGCCAGCAGCTTCCGAGTGGTCACGGGCGGGAGGGACTACGAGCAGTACTTC. The genes are TRBV11-2 and TRBJ2-5; 9 bases line up with TRBD2. The assigned J gene may be wrong: the sequence end matches TRBJ2-7 better. The CDR3 runs 18 residues. Germline V gene data show CDR1 as SGHAT and CDR2 as FQNNGV.

The chain joins TRBV27 to TRBJ2-1; the match to TRBD1 covers 9 bases. Germline V gene lookup returns CDR1 MNHEY and CDR2 SMNVEV (reference sequence). CDR3 length equals 15 residues. Germline trimming cut 4 bases from V and 6 bases from J; bases unmatched to any gene: 7. Written as DNA, the CDR3 is TGTGCCAGCAGTTCTTTCAGGACAGGGGTCAATGAGCAGTTCTTC. Translation: CASSSFRTGVNEQFF.

There are a few counts of this clone. The rearrangement uses TRBV2 and TRBJ1-5; D ambiguous. Per the germline V gene, CDR1 is SNHLY and CDR2 is FYNNEI. V shed 6 bases and J shed 9 bases, with 18 bases lying between them. This CDR3 region has 14 residues. The CDR3 here is CASRTNLGPWPQHF. The CDR3 DNA reads as TGTGCCAGCAGGACTAATTTGGGTCCGTGGCCCCAGCATTTT. The full variable domain, completed using reference TRBV2 and TRBJ1-5, is EPEVTQTPSHQVTQMGQEVILRCVPISNHLYFYWYRQILGQKVEFLVSFYNNEISEKSEIFDDQFSVERPDGSNFTLKIRSTKLEDSAMYFCASRTNLGPWPQHFGDGTRLSIL.

The CDR3 loop reads CSARDPGTQYF. CDR3 nucleotides: TGCAGTGCTAGAGATCCAGGTACGCAGTATTTT. The chain employs TRBV20-1 and TRBJ2-3; D uncertain. V lost 0 bases to trimming and J lost 8 bases, with 6 bases between them. Germline V gene lookup returns CDR1 DFQATT and CDR2 SNEGSKA (reference sequence). The CDR3 loop spans 11 amino acids.

This rearrangement joins TRBV11-2 to TRBJ1-1; perhaps TRBD1 as D (6 bases). Germline V CDR1 and CDR2: SGHAT, FQNNGV. Trimming pared 6 bases from V and 4 bases from J, leaving 18 bases between. CDR3 size: 15 residues. CDR3 bases: TGTGCCAGCAGTTCCTCGCCGGGGGCGTTCACTGAAGCTTTCTTT. Protein product: CASSSSPGAFTEAFF.